These T cell receptor beta chains were read from a single sample in a study of shared clonotypes between healthy human individuals. Some clones are missing from TCRdb's copy, which holds only in-frame ones; the method was immunoSEQ multiplex PCR. The sample carries about 2 million clones, 85% to 95% recorded once. The sample was naive CD4+ T cells sorted from blood. Receptor source: a man aged 18 to 35 in good health. The CDR3 runs from the conserved cysteine through the conserved F or W. D genes are given only for firm matches. A clone size is listed for some rows: how often the clone was seen (once, few, many), or a class if it is expanded.

clone_size | j_call | v_call | cdr3_length | d_call | cdr3_aa | cdr3_nt
NA | TRBJ1-4 | TRBV6-5 | 13 | TRBD1 | CASSRNRGEKLFF | TGTGCCAGCAGCCGAAACAGGGGTGAAAAACTGTTTTTT
NA | TRBJ1-4 | TRBV6-6 | 14 | NA | CASSYGRTNEKLFF | TGTGCCAGCAGTTACGGAAGAACTAATGAAAAACTGTTTTTT
NA | TRBJ1-3 | TRBV5-6 | 14 | TRBD1 | CASSRTGALDTIYF | TGTGCCAGCAGCAGGACAGGGGCGTTGGACACCATATATTTT
NA | TRBJ2-1 | TRBV4-3 | 16 | NA | CASSQDAPQDLYEQFF | TGCGCCAGCAGCCAAGATGCACCCCAGGACCTCTATGAGCAGTTCTTC
NA | TRBJ2-7 | TRBV5-1 | 14 | NA | CASSLASAPYEQYF | TGCGCCAGCAGCTTGGCTTCGGCTCCCTACGAGCAGTACTTC
NA | TRBJ2-2 | TRBV4-1 | 15 | NA | CASSQVIGLPGELFF | TGCGCCAGCAGCCAAGTTATAGGTTTACCCGGGGAGCTGTTTTTT
NA | TRBJ2-7 | TRBV5-1 | 13 | NA | CASSNGQPYEQYF | TGCGCCAGCAGCAATGGACAGCCCTACGAGCAGTACTTC
NA | TRBJ2-3 | TRBV15 | 14 | NA | CATSRGGSTDTQYF | TGTGCCACCAGCAGAGGCGGGAGCACAGATACGCAGTATTTT
NA | TRBJ2-1 | TRBV30 | 16 | NA | CAWSVLGFSSYNEQFF | TGTGCCTGGAGTGTACTGGGTTTTAGCTCCTACAATGAGCAGTTCTTC
NA | TRBJ1-5 | TRBV2 | 15 | NA | CASTATDYSNQPQHF | TGTGCCAGCACTGCGACAGATTATAGCAATCAGCCCCAGCATTTT
once | TRBJ1-2 | TRBV7-2 | 13 | NA | CASSFRGAAGYTF | TGTGCCAGCAGCTTCCGGGGGGCGGCTGGCTACACCTTC
NA | TRBJ1-5 | TRBV19 | 15 | NA | CASSIGFTVGQPQHF | TGTGCCAGTAGTATAGGATTCACAGTAGGTCAGCCCCAGCATTTT
NA | TRBJ2-2 | TRBV18 | 15 | TRBD2 | CASSQGLAGAGELFF | TGTGCCAGCTCACAGGGACTAGCGGGAGCCGGGGAGCTGTTTTTT
NA | TRBJ2-5 | TRBV4-1 | 15 | NA | CASSQDRPILETQYF | TGCGCCAGCAGCCAAGACCGGCCGATCCTGGAGACCCAGTACTTC
NA | TRBJ2-1 | TRBV10-3 | 16 | TRBD2 | CAISELAGGPLDEQFF | TGTGCCATCAGTGAGCTAGCGGGAGGGCCCTTGGATGAGCAGTTCTTC
once | TRBJ1-6 | TRBV7-2 | 17 | NA | CASSLDLASSAYSNLHF | TGTGCCAGCAGCTTAGATCTGGCCTCGAGCGCTTACTCCAACCTCCACTTT
NA | TRBJ1-1 | TRBV15 | 15 | TRBD1 | CATSRETGVNTEAFF | TGTGCCACCAGCAGAGAAACAGGGGTTAACACTGAAGCTTTCTTT
NA | TRBJ1-1 | TRBV6-5 | 11 | NA | CASSYGTEAFF | TGTGCCAGCAGTTACGGGACTGAAGCTTTCTTT
NA | TRBJ2-5 | TRBV5-1 | 14 | NA | CASSSGDTQETQYF | TGCGCCAGCAGCTCGGGGGATACCCAAGAGACCCAGTACTTC
NA | TRBJ2-2 | TRBV19 | 14 | TRBD1 | CASSSTGGGGELFF | TGTGCCAGTAGTTCTACAGGGGGCGGCGGGGAGCTGTTTTTT
NA | TRBJ2-7 | TRBV5-4 | 13 | NA | CASSLGAPYEQYF | TGTGCCAGCAGTCTAGGTGCCCCCTACGAGCAGTACTTC
NA | TRBJ1-5 | TRBV11-3 | 19 | TRBD1 | CASSLRGTGEECSNQPQHF | TGTGCCAGCAGCTTACGGGGGACAGGGGAGGAGTGTAGCAATCAGCCCCAGCATTTT
NA | TRBJ2-7 | TRBV6-5 | 15 | NA | CASSYSGLGLYEQYF | TGTGCCAGCAGTTACTCGGGGCTTGGACTCTACGAGCAGTACTTC
NA | TRBJ1-5 | TRBV21-1 | 14 | NA | CASSVRAPNQPQHF | TGTGCCAGCAGCGTCCGGGCCCCTAATCAGCCCCAGCATTTT
NA | TRBJ2-3 | TRBV29-1 | 15 | TRBD2 | CSGCTSGGALDTQYF | TGCAGCGGGTGTACGAGCGGGGGGGCCTTAGATACGCAGTATTTT
NA | TRBJ1-3 | TRBV5-1 | 13 | NA | CASSWASGNTIYF | TGCGCCAGCAGCTGGGCTTCTGGAAACACCATATATTTT
once | TRBJ1-2 | TRBV28 | 15 | NA | CASSSRRDGAYGYTF | TGTGCCAGCAGTTCTCGGAGGGACGGGGCCTATGGCTACACCTTC
NA | TRBJ1-6 | TRBV5-1 | 17 | NA | CASSLAPGSSYNSPLHF | TGCGCCAGCAGCTTGGCCCCAGGGAGCTCCTATAATTCACCCCTCCACTTT
NA | TRBJ2-7 | TRBV4-2 | 16 | NA | CASSPTATGLTYEQYF | TGTGCCAGCAGCCCGACTGCGACGGGACTGACCTACGAGCAGTACTTC
NA | TRBJ2-7 | TRBV14 | 16 | NA | CASSQGSAGLGYEQYF | TGTGCCAGCAGCCAAGGGTCTGCAGGTTTGGGTTACGAGCAGTACTTC
NA | TRBJ2-5 | TRBV2 | 13 | NA | CASRRDGQETQYF | TGTGCCAGCAGGAGGGACGGCCAAGAGACCCAGTACTTC
NA | TRBJ2-6 | TRBV6-1 | 15 | NA | CAAGPLGSGANVLTF | TGTGCCGCAGGGCCATTGGGGTCTGGGGCCAACGTCCTGACTTTC